The next 8 T cell receptor beta chains were all read from a single sample in a study of cytomegalovirus exposure and HLA in healthy donors (TCRdb year 2017). The protocol used for the library was the immunoSEQ multiplex PCR assay. A mixture of 60 forward primers for TCR Vbeta segments and 13 reverse primers for TCR Jbeta segments was used in the multiplex PCR. The immuneACCESS repertoire file appears here via TCRdb, limited to in-frame rearrangements. These files lack a portion of the clones; in checked studies, under half of the deficit traces to unresolved V genes, and the cause of the others is not known. The sample table holds around 65,000 clones, of which roughly 80% were seen once. Together, the top ten hold 3% of the sample. The sequenced sample consisted of PBMCs. These receptors were taken from a girl aged 10 to 17 in good health and CMV-seropositive.

J is TRBJ2-1 and V is TRBV4-3, with 11 bases that match TRBD2. Per the germline V gene, CDR1 is LGHNA and CDR2 is YSLEER. Trimming cost V 0 bases and J 0 bases; bases outside gene matches: 7. There are 19 residues in the CDR3. CDR3 DNA: TGCGCCAGCAGCCAAGATAGACTAGCGGGACATAACTCCTACAATGAGCAGTTCTTC. Its translation is CASSQDRLAGHNSYNEQFF.

The chain is built from TRBV19 and TRBJ2-7; TRBD2 agrees at 11 bases. The V segment lost 5 bases and the J segment 3 bases; nucleotides outside the gene matches: 6. This CDR3 is built from 15 residues. Germline CDR1 and CDR2: LNHDA and SQIVND (reference sequence). The CDR3 nucleotides are TGTGCCAGTAGTTTGAGTCTAGCGGGAGGCTACGAGCAGTACTTC. This translates into CASSLSLAGGYEQYF.

V is TRBV27 and J is TRBJ1-2; 9 nucleotides match TRBD1. The germline V gene encodes CDR1 MNHEY and CDR2 SMNVEV (reference sequence). The length of the CDR3 is 14 residues. V trimming: 5 bases; J trimming: 9 bases; junction bases outside the gene matches: 10. The CDR3 here is CASSTRQGVMSYTF. CDR3 in DNA: TGTGCCAGCAGTACTCGACAGGGGGTTATGAGCTACACCTTC.

At least ten counts were recorded for this clone. This chain uses TRBV29-1 with TRBJ1-3; the D is unclear. V lost 5 bases and J lost 0, with 14 bases in between. This CDR3 has 15 residues. Looked up from germline, CDR1 is SQVTM and CDR2 is ANQGSEA. For the CDR3, the DNA is TGCAGCGTTATGGCGGGCAGCAACTCTGGAAACACCATATATTTT. Encoded protein: CSVMAGSNSGNTIYF. The variable domain in full, with the rest retrieved from reference TRBV29-1 and TRBJ1-3, is SAVISQKPSRDICQRGTSLTIQCQVDSQVTMMFWYRQQPGQSLTLIATANQGSEATYESGFVIDKFPISRPNLTFSTLTVSNMSPEDSSIYLCSVMAGSNSGNTIYFGEGSWLTVV.

This clone has a single count. V usage is TRBV6-5 and J usage is TRBJ1-1; D is uncertain. The CDR3 runs to 13 residues. Germline CDR1 reads MNHEY; CDR2 reads SVGAGI. Between the trimmed V and J ends, which lost 6 bases and 1 base, there was a span of 9 bases. The CDR3 nucleotides are TGTGCCAGCAGAGAGGTGGGGAACACTGAAGCTTTCTTT. Translated: CASREVGNTEAFF.

In DNA, the CDR3 is TGTGCCAGCGCACCCGGACTTAATTACAATGAGCAGTTCTTC. This sequence encodes CASAPGLNYNEQFF. This rearrangement joins TRBV27 to TRBJ2-1; weak D call: TRBD2 (5 bases). The ends were cut back, 8 bases at V and 4 bases at J, with 15 bases in the middle. The CDR3 consists of 14 residues. From germline, CDR1 is MNHEY and CDR2 SMNVEV (reference sequence).

This clone has just one count. The chain recombines TRBV5-6 with TRBJ2-7; TRBD2 matches at 7 bases. CDR1 is SGHDT, CDR2 YYEEEE, per germline. CDR3 length: 16 residues. Germline trimming cut 4 bases from V and 2 bases from J; bases unmatched to any gene: 12. CDR3 nucleotide sequence: TGTGCCAGCAGCCCGATACCGGGACGGGGGGCCTACGAGCAGTACTTC. This encodes CASSPIPGRGAYEQYF.

The V call is TRBV4-1, the J call TRBJ2-5; TRBD2 matches at 10 bases. Germline V CDR1 and CDR2: MGHRA, YSYEKL. With V trimmed by 1 base and J by 4 bases, 3 bases remained unmatched. The CDR3 is 15 residues long. The CDR3 loop is CASSQVAGGSETQYF. The CDR3 DNA reads TGCGCCAGCAGCCAAGTAGCGGGAGGATCAGAGACCCAGTACTTC.